These T cell receptor beta chains were read from a single sample in a study of early T cells in non-severe SARS-CoV-2 infection. TCRdb reanalysed the 5' RACE reads using MiXCR and keeps one entry per CDR3 protein. The table records tens of thousands of distinct CDR3 sequences, more than 3.5% of them present only once. The material sequenced was whole blood. Receptors were obtained from an adult who was a healthcare worker with PCR-confirmed SARS-CoV-2 infection or an uninfected control (not recorded which). The CDR3 runs from the conserved cysteine through the conserved F or W. The D gene is left open where the match is weak. Clone size is given for some rows only: seen once, a few or many times, or a class if the clone is expanded.

j_call,clone_size,v_call,d_call,cdr3_aa,cdr3_nt
TRBJ2-5,few,TRBV7-2,-,CASSDSGETQYF,TGTGCCAGCAGCGATAGTGGTGAGACCCAGTACTTC
TRBJ2-5,-,TRBV7-9,-,CASSFTGETQYF,TGTGCCAGCAGCTTTACTGGAGAGACCCAGTACTTC
TRBJ1-2,-,TRBV28,-,CASSYTPPGNYGYTF,TGTGCCAGCAGCTACACCCCCCCAGGGAACTATGGCTACACCTTC
TRBJ1-5,few,TRBV7-3,TRBD1,CASSSGTDLYSNQPQHF,TGTGCCAGCAGCTCCGGGACAGATCTTTATAGCAATCAGCCCCAGCATTTT
TRBJ2-1,many,TRBV11-3,-,CASSLPGINEQFF,TGTGCCAGCAGCTTACCAGGGATTAATGAGCAGTTCTTC
TRBJ1-6,-,TRBV28,-,CASSYRRINSLANSPLHF,TGTGCCAGCAGTTACCGTCGGATAAACAGTCTGGCTAATTCACCCCTCCACTTT
TRBJ1-1,few,TRBV18,-,CASSPPRVRLNTEAFF,TGTGCCAGCTCACCACCAAGGGTCCGGTTGAACACTGAAGCTTTCTTT
TRBJ2-1,-,TRBV18,-,CASSPGPLSYNEQFF,TGTGCCAGCTCACCGGGACCGCTCTCCTACAATGAGCAGTTCTTC
TRBJ2-7,many,TRBV4-3,-,CASSQGPQGIYEQYF,TGCGCCAGCAGCCAAGGGCCCCAGGGGATCTACGAGCAGTACTTC
TRBJ2-5,many,TRBV2,TRBD1,CASRTGTGFVETQYF,TGTGCCAGCAGAACCGGGACAGGTTTCGTGGAGACCCAGTACTTC
TRBJ1-1,-,TRBV4-3,-,CASSKVGVDTEAFF,TGCGCCAGCAGCAAGGTTGGGGTGGACACTGAAGCTTTCTTT
TRBJ1-2,few,TRBV18,-,CASSGTNYGYTF,TGTGCCAGCTCAGGGACTAACTATGGCTACACCTTC
TRBJ2-7,many,TRBV3-1,-,CASSQVAGPYEQYF,TGTGCCAGCAGCCAAGTGGCAGGGCCGTACGAGCAGTACTTC
TRBJ2-1,many,TRBV2,-,CASSESTQGNEQFF,TGTGCCAGCAGTGAGTCAACTCAGGGCAATGAGCAGTTCTTC
TRBJ1-2,many,TRBV7-2,-,CASSPRRQTFNYGYTF,TGTGCCAGCAGCCCCCGGCGTCAGACCTTTAACTATGGCTACACCTTC
TRBJ1-4,many,TRBV18,-,CASSPRQQTGEKLFF,TGTGCCAGCTCACCTAGACAGCAAACAGGTGAAAAACTGTTTTTT
TRBJ2-3,few,TRBV7-8,TRBD2,CASSLHSGGLTDTQYF,TGTGCCAGCAGCTTACATAGCGGGGGGCTTACAGATACGCAGTATTTT
TRBJ2-1,many,TRBV13,TRBD2,CASSSAGDSYNEQFF,TGTGCCAGCAGCTCCGCGGGGGACTCCTACAATGAGCAGTTCTTC
TRBJ1-2,many,TRBV5-1,TRBD1,CASSSRFRDRGRGGYTF,TGCGCCAGCAGCTCCCGTTTTCGAGACAGGGGGCGAGGAGGCTACACCTTC
TRBJ2-6,many,TRBV6-2/TRBV6-3,-,CASSQYTGTRGTNVLTF,TGTGCCAGCAGTCAATACACCGGGACCCGGGGGACCAACGTCCTGACTTTC
TRBJ2-1,many,TRBV19,-,CASSSGVGSYNEQFF,TGTGCCAGTAGCTCAGGGGTGGGCTCCTACAATGAGCAGTTCTTC
TRBJ2-5,many,TRBV28,-,CASSSSFPQGSGRETQYF,TGTGCCAGCAGTTCCTCTTTCCCCCAGGGTTCAGGACGAGAGACCCAGTACTTC
TRBJ2-1,few,TRBV5-6,-,CASSLDTYNEQFF,TGTGCCAGCAGCTTGGACACCTACAATGAGCAGTTCTTC
TRBJ1-1,many,TRBV19,-,CASTPALGTEAFF,TGTGCCAGCACCCCCGCGCTGGGCACTGAAGCTTTCTTT
TRBJ2-2,many,TRBV7-2,-,CASNTKPTGELFF,TGTGCCAGCAACACGAAGCCGACCGGGGAGCTGTTTTTT
TRBJ1-2,-,TRBV20-1,-,CSRISQDRGLYGYTF,TGCAGTCGCATTAGCCAGGACAGAGGACTTTATGGCTACACCTTC
TRBJ1-2,many,TRBV7-2,TRBD1,CASSPNRGDGYTF,TGTGCCAGCAGCCCCAACAGGGGGGATGGCTACACCTTC
TRBJ1-2,many,TRBV6-5,TRBD1,CASSQTGTGDYGYTF,TGTGCCAGCAGTCAGACAGGGACAGGGGACTATGGCTACACCTTC
TRBJ1-2,many,TRBV6-2/TRBV6-3,-,CASSYGGSGLRGYTF,TGTGCCAGCAGTTACGGGGGCAGCGGCTTACGCGGCTACACCTTC
TRBJ1-3,medium-sized,TRBV6-5,TRBD1,CASSYGSFHRGSRNTIYF,TGTGCCAGCAGTTACGGCTCGTTCCACAGGGGGAGTAGAAACACCATATATTTT